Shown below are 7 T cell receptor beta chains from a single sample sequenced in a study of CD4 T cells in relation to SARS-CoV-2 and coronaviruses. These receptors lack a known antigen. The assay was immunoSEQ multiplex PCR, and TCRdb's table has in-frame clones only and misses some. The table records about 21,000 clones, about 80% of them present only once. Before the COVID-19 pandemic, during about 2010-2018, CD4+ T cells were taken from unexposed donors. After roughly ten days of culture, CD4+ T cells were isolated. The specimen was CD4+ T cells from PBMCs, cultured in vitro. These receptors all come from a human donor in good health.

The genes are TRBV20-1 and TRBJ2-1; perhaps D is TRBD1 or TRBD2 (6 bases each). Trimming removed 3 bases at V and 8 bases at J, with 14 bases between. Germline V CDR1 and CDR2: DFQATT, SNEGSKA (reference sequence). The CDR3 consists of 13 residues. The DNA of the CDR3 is TGCAGTGCTAGTAGGGGGGAGGTCGATGAGCAGTTCTTC. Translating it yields CSASRGEVDEQFF.

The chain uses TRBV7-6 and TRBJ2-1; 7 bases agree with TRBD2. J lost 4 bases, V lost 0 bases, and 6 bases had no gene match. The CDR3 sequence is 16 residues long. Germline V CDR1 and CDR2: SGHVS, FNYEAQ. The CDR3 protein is CASSLATSSGYNEQFF. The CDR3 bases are TGTGCCAGCAGCTTAGCGACTAGCTCGGGATACAATGAGCAGTTCTTC.

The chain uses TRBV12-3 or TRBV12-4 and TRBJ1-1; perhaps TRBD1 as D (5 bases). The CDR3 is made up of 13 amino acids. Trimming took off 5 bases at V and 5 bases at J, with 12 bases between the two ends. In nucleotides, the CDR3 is TGTGCCAGCAGTCCCTCAGGGTTGACTGAAGCTTTCTTT. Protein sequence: CASSPSGLTEAFF.

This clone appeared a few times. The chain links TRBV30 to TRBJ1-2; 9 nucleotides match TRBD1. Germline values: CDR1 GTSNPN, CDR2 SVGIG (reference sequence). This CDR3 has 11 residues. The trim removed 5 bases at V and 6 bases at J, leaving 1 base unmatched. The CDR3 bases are TGTGCCTGGGGACAGGGGAATGGCTACACCTTC. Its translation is CAWGQGNGYTF.

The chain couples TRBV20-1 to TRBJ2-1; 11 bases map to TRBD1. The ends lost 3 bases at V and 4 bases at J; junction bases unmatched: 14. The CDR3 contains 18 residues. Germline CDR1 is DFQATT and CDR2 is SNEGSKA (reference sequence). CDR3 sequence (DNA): TGCAGTGCTAGTAGGACAGGGGGCTCTAGCGGGAAATACAATGAGCAGTTCTTC. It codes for CSASRTGGSSGKYNEQFF.

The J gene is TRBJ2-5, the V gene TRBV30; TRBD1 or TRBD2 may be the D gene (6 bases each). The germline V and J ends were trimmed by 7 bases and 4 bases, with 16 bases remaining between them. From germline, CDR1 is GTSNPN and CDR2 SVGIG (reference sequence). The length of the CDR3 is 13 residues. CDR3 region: CASVPGAGETQYF. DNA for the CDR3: TGTGCCTCAGTGCCGGGGGCAGGAGAGACCCAGTACTTC.

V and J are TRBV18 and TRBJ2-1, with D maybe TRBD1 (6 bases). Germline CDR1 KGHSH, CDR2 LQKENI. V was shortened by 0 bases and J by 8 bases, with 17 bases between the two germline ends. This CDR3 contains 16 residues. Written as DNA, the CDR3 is TGTGCCAGCTCACCACCATCCGGCAGGGGTTCGCATGAGCAGTTCTTC. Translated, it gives CASSPPSGRGSHEQFF.